The source of this TCR beta chain is a study of identical twins. Study-wide findings and caveats: There is a chance that invariant MAIT and iNKT cells partially muddied zero-insertion analyses.

Germline CDR1 MNHEY, CDR2 SVGAGI. Trimming removed 5 bases at V and 7 bases at J, with 11 bases between. CDR3 length: 12 amino acids. One entry per CDR3 protein results from TCRdb running MiXCR on the 5' RACE reads. The sample has approximately 220,000 distinct CDR3 sequences, around a tenth seen once. This clonotype has only a few counts. Its antigen is currently unknown. Sequencing was performed on memory (CD45RO+) T cells sorted from blood. The rearrangement uses TRBV6-5 and TRBJ1-1; the D is unclear. The sequence came from a young woman in good health. This CDR3 reads CASSINSGEAFF. For the CDR3, the DNA is TGTGCCAGCAGTATCAATTCGGGTGAAGCTTTCTTT.